Listed here are 14 T cell receptor beta chains from one sample, sequenced in a study of cytomegalovirus exposure and HLA in healthy donors. Both 60 Vbeta primers and 13 Jbeta primers went into the PCR. Measured with immunoSEQ multiplex PCR; TCRdb has only the in-frame clones, and not every one. This table holds under 300,000 clones, 84% found once. Sequences were obtained from PBMCs. All receptors come from a woman aged 35 to 49 in good health and CMV-seropositive.

This clone was seen a single time. The chain is built from TRBV5-4 and TRBJ1-4, with TRBD1 identical over 9 bases. The CDR3 is made up of 14 amino acids. With 2 bases clipped from V and 8 bases from J, the junction kept 4 bases outside the gene matches. CDR1 SGHNT and CDR2 YYREEE come from the germline V gene (reference sequence). CDR3 region: CASSLQGAAEKLFF. CDR3 in DNA: TGTGCCAGCAGCTTACAGGGGGCGGCGGAAAAACTGTTTTTT.

The rearrangement uses TRBV28 and TRBJ2-3, with TRBD1 matching 9 bases. V trimming: 5 bases; J trimming: 0 bases; junction bases outside the gene matches: 3. CDR3 length: 15 residues. Germline V gene lookup returns CDR1 MDHEN and CDR2 SYDVKM. The CDR3 protein is CASSPGTGSTDTQYF. CDR3 sequence (DNA): TGTGCCAGCAGTCCAGGGACAGGGAGCACAGATACGCAGTATTTT.

This clone occurred once. The chain combines TRBV7-9 with TRBJ2-7; D is possibly TRBD1 (6 bases). The CDR3 has 15 residues. Trimming stripped 4 bases from V and 3 bases from J, with 16 bases between. Germline lookup yields CDR1 SEHNR and CDR2 FQNEAQ (reference sequence). The CDR3 DNA sequence: TGTGCCAGCAGCTCGATACAGGGTCCTCTCTACGAGCAGTACTTC. Its protein is CASSSIQGPLYEQYF.

The chain joins TRBV7-2 to TRBJ2-1; 12 nucleotides align to TRBD2. V dropped 5 bases and J dropped 4; count of bases not matched to a gene: 3. The germline V gene has CDR1 SGHTA and CDR2 FQGNSA. CDR3 size: 15 residues. This CDR3 is CASSVGTSGYNEQFF. CDR3 sequence (DNA): TGTGCCAGCAGCGTCGGGACTAGCGGGTACAATGAGCAGTTCTTC.

This chain uses TRBV30 with TRBJ1-6, with 10 bases matching TRBD1. The CDR3 length is 14 residues. V lost 4 bases to trimming and J lost 10 bases; unmatched junction nucleotides: 7. Germline CDR1 GTSNPN, CDR2 SVGIG (reference sequence). The CDR3 nucleotides read TGTGCCTGGAACACCGGACAGGGGGGATCACCCCTCCACTTT. Amino acids: CAWNTGQGGSPLHF.

V and J are TRBV6-5 and TRBJ2-7; 9 nucleotides agree with TRBD1. Germline lookup yields CDR1 MNHEY and CDR2 SVGAGI. The CDR3 has 14 residues. J gave up 6 bases and V 8 bases, and 11 bases lay outside the gene matches. This CDR3 reads CASHRDRESGEQYF. The CDR3 DNA reads TGTGCCAGCCACCGGGACAGGGAATCTGGCGAGCAGTACTTC.

The chain recombines TRBV5-1 with TRBJ1-6; D call uncertain. V dropped 3 bases and J dropped 10 bases, with 14 bases sitting between them. Germline CDR1 and CDR2: SGHRS and YFSETQ. The CDR3 spans 14 residues. CDR3: CASSSGSGGSPLHF. CDR3 DNA: TGCGCCAGCAGCTCCGGGTCCGGTGGGTCACCCCTCCACTTT.

The chain joins TRBV9 to TRBJ2-1, with 13 bases that match TRBD2. CDR3 length: 17 residues. CDR1 and CDR2 (germline): SGDLS, YYNGEE. The J segment lost 8 bases and the V segment lost 2 bases, leaving 10 bases of the junction unmatched. This CDR3 reads CASSVGLTSGRAHEQFF. The DNA of the CDR3 is TGTGCCAGCAGCGTGGGCCTTACTAGCGGGAGGGCTCATGAGCAGTTCTTC.

The chain carries TRBV7-9 and TRBJ2-7, with a possible D match to TRBD1 (6 bases). V shed 5 bases and J shed 2 bases, with 10 bases lying between them. CDR3 length: 13 residues. Germline loops: CDR1 SEHNR, CDR2 FQNEAQ (reference sequence). In DNA, the CDR3 is TGTGCCAGCAGCCTTGACAGGCCCTACGAGCAGTACTTC. Protein: CASSLDRPYEQYF.

The chain joins TRBV25-1 to TRBJ2-7; unclear D gene. Trimming left V 2 bases short and J 3 bases short, with 8 bases between. This CDR3 has 13 amino acids. In germline, CDR1 is MGHDK, CDR2 SYGVNS. The CDR3: CASSEPGFYEQYF. DNA for the CDR3: TGTGCCAGCAGTGAACCAGGTTTCTACGAGCAGTACTTC.

The chain links TRBV18 to TRBJ1-1, with 7 bases fitting TRBD1. The CDR3 sequence is 15 residues long. The V gene end was trimmed by 3 bases and the J gene end by 5 bases; junction bases not matched to a gene: 9. From germline, CDR1 is KGHSH and CDR2 LQKENI. DNA for the CDR3: TGTGCCAGCTCACCCCCGACGCCCAGGGGGACTGAAGCTTTCTTT. Its translation is CASSPPTPRGTEAFF.

The sample holds one count of this clone. The rearrangement uses TRBV19 and TRBJ1-5, with D uncertain. The CDR3 is 15 amino acids. Germline V gene sequence: CDR1 LNHDA, CDR2 SQIVND (reference sequence). Trimming pared 4 bases from V and 6 bases from J, leaving 16 bases between. CDR3 sequence (DNA): TGTGCCAGTAGTACAACTCCGGTCTCGGGTCAGCCCCAGCATTTT. Its translation is CASSTTPVSGQPQHF. Full variable domain (outside the CDR3, taken from reference TRBV19 and TRBJ1-5): DGGITQSPKYLFRKEGQNVTLSCEQNLNHDAMYWYRQDPGQGLRLIYYSQIVNDFQKGDIAEGYSVSREKKESFPLTVTSAQKNPTAFYLCASSTTPVSGQPQHFGDGTRLSIL.

The chain uses TRBV27 and TRBJ2-5; D is ambiguous. CDR1 MNHEY and CDR2 SMNVEV come from the germline V gene (reference sequence). Trimming stripped 4 bases from V and 4 bases from J, with 10 bases between. The length of the CDR3 is 13 residues. The CDR3 loop is CASSSHAAETQYF. In nucleotides, the CDR3 is TGTGCCAGCAGTTCTCACGCGGCAGAGACCCAGTACTTC.

The chain recombines TRBV29-1 with TRBJ2-1; unclear D gene. The CDR3 spans 12 residues. CDR1 is SQVTM and CDR2 is ANQGSEA in the germline V gene. The V and J ends lost 6 bases and 1 base respectively, with 7 bases between them. The DNA for the CDR3 is TGCAGCGTCCTAGAGTCCTACAATGAGCAGTTCTTC. Amino acids: CSVLESYNEQFF.